The rows below give T cell receptor beta chains drawn from one sample of a study of T cells in localized non-small cell lung cancer. This table comes from immunoSEQ multiplex PCR, and its TCRdb copy is limited to in-frame clones, with some not included. The sample lists 75,000 to 80,000 clones; over 75% were seen once. The input for sequencing was peripheral blood, taken before any cancer treatment. These receptor sequences come from a female donor at least 60 years old with stage I lung adenocarcinoma. Each CDR3 is given with its conserved first and last residue. D genes are given only for firm matches. Size values are once, few and many counts, or a class for expanded clones, and some rows have none.

V: TRBV27
size: few
J: TRBJ2-3
D: TRBD1
DNA: TGTGCCAGCAGTTTCGACTCCGGGACAGTCACAGATACGCAGTATTTT
CDR3: CASSFDSGTVTDTQYF

V: TRBV4-2
size: NA
J: TRBJ2-1
D: TRBD2
DNA: TGTGCCAGCAGCCAAGAGGGGACTATTGACAATGAGCAGTTCTTC
CDR3: CASSQEGTIDNEQFF

V: TRBV19
size: NA
J: TRBJ1-5
D: TRBD1
DNA: TGTGCCAGTAGTATCCCTCTTGACAGGGTGTTCAATCAGCCCCAGCATTTT
CDR3: CASSIPLDRVFNQPQHF

V: TRBV7-2
size: NA
J: TRBJ1-2
D: NA
DNA: TGTGCCAGCAGCTTCGACGGCAACTATGGCTACACCTTC
CDR3: CASSFDGNYGYTF

V: TRBV5-4
size: NA
J: TRBJ2-3
D: TRBD1
DNA: TGTGCCAGCAGCATCGGGACAGGGGCAGGCACAGATACGCAGTATTTT
CDR3: CASSIGTGAGTDTQYF

V: TRBV6-6
size: NA
J: TRBJ1-1
D: NA
DNA: TGTGCCAGCAGGTCAGGGGTCACTGAAGCTTTCTTT
CDR3: CASRSGVTEAFF

V: TRBV28
size: once
J: TRBJ1-5
D: TRBD1
DNA: TGTGCCAGCGCCGACAGGGTGGCCCAGCCCCAGCATTTT
CDR3: CASADRVAQPQHF

V: TRBV7-2
size: NA
J: TRBJ2-4
D: TRBD1
DNA: TGTGCCAGCAGCTTTGGAGACAGGGTTGATGGGATGAACTTC
CDR3: CASSFGDRVDGMNF

V: TRBV7-9
size: NA
J: TRBJ2-3
D: TRBD2
DNA: TGTGCCAGCGACACTAGCGGGGGGAGCACAGATACGCAGTATTTT
CDR3: CASDTSGGSTDTQYF

V: TRBV21-1
size: NA
J: TRBJ2-1
D: NA
DNA: TGTGCCAGCAGCAAAGAAAGAAGCGGGAGGAACTACAATGAGCAGTTCTTC
CDR3: CASSKERSGRNYNEQFF

V: TRBV2
size: NA
J: TRBJ2-7
D: NA
DNA: TGTGCCAGCAGTGTTACGGATACTGGCGAGCAGTACTTC
CDR3: CASSVTDTGEQYF